The entry below describes one T cell receptor beta chain. Clones were read by immunoSEQ multiplex PCR, and TCRdb kept only the in-frame ones, dropping some. Here the sample spans roughly 40,000 clones, around 92% being singletons. The source of the sample is a study of T cell changes during pregnancy in multiple sclerosis. The CDR3 loop spans 15 amino acids. CDR1 and CDR2 from the germline V gene are MNHNS and SASEGT. V was shortened by 3 bases and J by 2 bases, with 13 bases between the two germline ends. This chain uses TRBV6-1 with TRBJ1-2, with D possibly matching TRBD1 (5 bases). Material: CD4+ T cells from peripheral blood mononuclear cells, obtained after pregnancy. This clonotype was sampled from a female donor with multiple sclerosis, enrolled in a pregnancy study. This CDR3 reads CASSEGGPRNYGYTF. In DNA, the CDR3 is TGTGCCAGCAGTGAGGGGGGACCTCGGAACTATGGCTACACCTTC.